This T cell receptor (beta chain) was observed in a study of T cell changes during pregnancy in multiple sclerosis. Method: immunoSEQ multiplex PCR; TCRdb's copy keeps in-frame clones and lacks some. Here the sample spans about 97,000 clones, around nine tenths being singletons. Trimming pared 4 bases from V and 0 bases from J, leaving 8 bases between. Germline V gene sequence: CDR1 MNHEY, CDR2 SVGAGI. The length of the CDR3 is 14 residues. The V and J genes are TRBV6-5 and TRBJ2-3; D is unresolved. The sequence was collected from a female donor in good health, enrolled as a control in a pregnancy study. The material was peripheral blood, obtained in the second trimester of pregnancy. The CDR3 loop reads CASSFSLSTDTQYF. The CDR3 nucleotides read TGTGCCAGCAGTTTTAGCCTCAGCACAGATACGCAGTATTTT.